This passage covers 28 T cell receptor beta chains from one sample sequenced in a study of shared clonotypes between healthy human individuals. Profiling relied on immunoSEQ multiplex PCR, and the TCRdb table lists in-frame clones only, not all of them. The repertoire holds about a million clones, with approximately 80% as singletons. Material: memory CD4+ T cells sorted from blood. Subset indicated: CD45RA-negative fraction. The receptor source for this set is a man between 18 and 35 years old in good health.

In this sample, this clone turned up once. This sequence joins TRBV6-5 and TRBJ2-7; D is uncertain. CDR3 size: 11 residues. Looked up from germline, CDR1 is MNHEY and CDR2 is SVGAGI. Trimming took off 5 bases at V and 6 bases at J, with 8 bases between the two ends. CDR3 nucleotide sequence: TGTGCCAGCAGTGATCGGACCGAGCAGTACTTC. Protein: CASSDRTEQYF.

The rearrangement joins TRBV4-1 to TRBJ2-7; TRBD2 is a possible D gene (5 bases). Trimming removed 4 bases at V and 5 bases at J, with 18 bases between. The CDR3 length is 15 residues. CDR1 MGHRA and CDR2 YSYEKL come from the germline V gene. The DNA for the CDR3 is TGCGCCAGCAGCCCTTCCGAAACTAGTCTTGACGAGCAGTACTTC. Protein: CASSPSETSLDEQYF.

This rearrangement joins TRBV7-2 to TRBJ1-2; the match to TRBD1 covers 8 bases. After removal of 1 base from V and 4 bases from J, the junction contained 5 bases not matched to a gene. The CDR3 length is 15 residues. Germline V gives CDR1 SGHTA, CDR2 FQGNSA. The CDR3 nucleotides are TGTGCCAGCAGCTTAGTCGGGCAGGGGGCCTATGGCTACACCTTC. Protein sequence: CASSLVGQGAYGYTF.

Concerning this clone itself: Other DNA sequences from this sample encode an identical CDR3 as well. The chain combines TRBV2 with TRBJ1-3; D perhaps matches TRBD1 (5 bases). V was shortened by 8 bases and J by 0 bases, with 11 bases between the two germline ends. In germline, CDR1 is SNHLY, CDR2 FYNNEI. The CDR3 runs to 14 residues. In DNA, the CDR3 is TGTGCCAGCCGGGGGGGGAACTCTGGAAACACCATATATTTT. Translated, it gives CASRGGNSGNTIYF.

The CDR3 nucleotides are TGTGCCAGCAGCTTAGGAAGCGGCTGGTCCTACGAGCAGTACTTC. The encoded protein is CASSLGSGWSYEQYF. The V and J genes are TRBV7-8 and TRBJ2-7, with D perhaps matching TRBD2 (5 bases). Germline CDR1 SGHVS, CDR2 FQNEAQ. The CDR3 covers 15 residues. Trimming took off 1 base at V and 1 base at J, with 11 bases between the two ends.

The chain uses TRBV29-1 and TRBJ2-1; D perhaps matches TRBD1 (6 bases). This CDR3 region has 13 residues. Looked up from germline, CDR1 is SQVTM and CDR2 is ANQGSEA. Trimming removed 5 bases at V and 1 base at J, with 9 bases between. Here the CDR3 DNA reads TGCAGCGTTCAACAGGGATCCTACAATGAGCAGTTCTTC. Translation: CSVQQGSYNEQFF.

The chain couples TRBV7-9 to TRBJ2-5, with 7 nucleotides matching TRBD2. The trim removed 4 bases at V and 2 bases at J, leaving 10 bases unmatched. The CDR3 loop spans 16 amino acids. Germline V gene data show CDR1 as SEHNR and CDR2 as FQNEAQ (reference sequence). Here the CDR3 DNA reads TGTGCCAGCAGCTACCGCCCAGCTAGCGGACAAGAGACCCAGTACTTC. It translates to CASSYRPASGQETQYF.

This clone was seen only a few times. The rearrangement links TRBV12-5 to TRBJ2-2; TRBD1 aligns across 8 bases. This CDR3 is 18 amino acids long. Germline CDR1 LGHNT, CDR2 FRNRAP. Unmatched junction bases numbered 19, after V lost 7 bases and J lost 6 bases. CDR3 DNA sequence: TGTGCTAGTGCCCCACTCGTCGGACAGGGAACTATAGCCGGGGAGCTGTTTTTT. Translation: CASAPLVGQGTIAGELFF.

A remark on this clone: One junction end does not reproduce the germline sequence, and a read error may be involved. V is TRBV19 and J is TRBJ1-6, with TRBD1 as a possible D gene (5 bases). The germline V gene has CDR1 LNHDA and CDR2 SQIVND (reference sequence). This CDR3 comprises 18 residues. The CDR3 spells CASSIEGGSVLYNSPPHF. CDR3 DNA sequence: TGTGCCAGTAGTATAGAGGGGGGATCCGTTTTGTATAATTCACCCCCCCACTTT.

This chain connects TRBV4-3 to TRBJ2-1; TRBD2 agrees at 7 bases. The V segment lost 0 bases and the J segment 4 bases; nucleotides outside the gene matches: 3. This CDR3 region has 15 residues. The germline CDR1 and CDR2 sequences are LGHNA and YSLEER. The CDR3 sequence is CASSQELARYNEQFF. The CDR3 bases are TGCGCCAGCAGCCAAGAACTAGCGCGATACAATGAGCAGTTCTTC.

The chain carries TRBV5-1 and TRBJ1-6; D unclear. The germline V gene encodes CDR1 SGHRS and CDR2 YFSETQ. The CDR3 is made up of 15 amino acids. V gave up 0 bases and J gave up 4 bases, with 8 bases separating them. The CDR3 DNA follows: TGCGCCAGCAGCTTGGACAGCCCGTATAATTCACCCCTCCACTTT. Encoded protein: CASSLDSPYNSPLHF.

This chain uses TRBV19 with TRBJ2-2; D is unresolved. Trimming pared 0 bases from V and 2 bases from J, leaving 7 bases between. The CDR3 contains 15 residues. In germline, CDR1 is LNHDA, CDR2 SQIVND (reference sequence). The CDR3: CASSIDVLNTGELFF. CDR3 nucleotide sequence: TGTGCCAGTAGTATAGACGTCCTTAACACCGGGGAGCTGTTTTTT.

This chain uses TRBV28 with TRBJ1-1; TRBD1 matches 8 bases. V gave up 3 bases and J gave up 4 bases; unmatched junction bases: 7. CDR3 length equals 15 residues. Germline V gene sequence: CDR1 MDHEN, CDR2 SYDVKM. Here the CDR3 reads CASSFNRGRGTEAFF. CDR3 bases: TGTGCCAGCAGTTTCAACAGGGGGAGGGGCACTGAAGCTTTCTTT.

In this sample, this clone turned up once. The chain is built from TRBV27 and TRBJ1-1, with D perhaps matching TRBD1 (6 bases). The CDR3 sequence is 13 residues long. The germline gives CDR1 MNHEY, CDR2 SMNVEV (reference sequence). Between the trimmed V and J ends, which lost 3 bases and 6 bases, there was a span of 11 bases. In DNA form, the CDR3 reads TGTGCCAGCAGTTTCGCGGGGGCTCCTGAAGCTTTCTTT. Its translation is CASSFAGAPEAFF.

The chain uses TRBV6-6 and TRBJ2-7, with TRBD2 matching 7 bases. The V and J ends lost 11 bases and 1 base, in that order; junction bases with no gene match: 8. This CDR3 has 13 residues. CDR1 and CDR2 from the germline V gene are MNHNY and SVGAGI (reference sequence). In DNA form, the CDR3 reads TGTGCCGCGGCGGGGGATATGTCCTACGAGCAGTACTTC. It translates to CAAAGDMSYEQYF.

The chain is built from TRBV9 and TRBJ2-3; the match to TRBD2 covers 7 bases. Germline trimming cut 3 bases from V and 2 bases from J; bases unmatched to any gene: 6. This CDR3 spans 15 amino acids. Germline values: CDR1 SGDLS, CDR2 YYNGEE. DNA for the CDR3: TGTGCCAGCAGCGCCGGGGGGAGACCCACAGATACGCAGTATTTT. This translates into CASSAGGRPTDTQYF.

The chain joins TRBV2 to TRBJ1-1, with D tentatively TRBD1 (6 bases). V was trimmed by 5 bases and J by 1 base, leaving 11 bases between them. Germline CDR1 reads SNHLY; CDR2 reads FYNNEI. The CDR3 is made up of 14 amino acids. The CDR3 nucleotides read TGTGCCAGCAGTCAGGGGTTGCCGAACACTGAAGCTTTCTTT. Translated: CASSQGLPNTEAFF.

This chain connects TRBV29-1 to TRBJ2-2; 11 bases are a match to TRBD1. The CDR3 is made up of 14 amino acids. Germline CDR1 SQVTM, CDR2 ANQGSEA. The junction had 3 bases not matched to a gene; V was cut back by 4 bases and J by 5 bases. CDR3 coding DNA: TGCAGCGTTGCCGGGACAGGGGGGACCGGGGAGCTGTTTTTT. It translates to CSVAGTGGTGELFF.

Turning to this clone: At the DNA level, this CDR3 is encoded by other sequences in the same sample as well. The chain uses TRBV7-2 and TRBJ1-2; maybe TRBD1 (6 bases). The V end was cut by 1 base, the J end by 4 bases, with 7 bases between. Germline CDR1 reads SGHTA; CDR2 reads FQGNSA. CDR3 length: 13 residues. The CDR3 reads CASSLEQGYGYTF. The CDR3 DNA sequence: TGTGCCAGCAGCTTAGAACAGGGCTATGGCTACACCTTC.

This chain uses TRBV7-2 with TRBJ2-3, with 8 positions matching TRBD2. The CDR3 contains 14 residues. Germline V lookup: CDR1 SGHTA, CDR2 FQGNSA. Trimming cost V 6 bases and J 2 bases; bases outside gene matches: 4. This CDR3 is CASRGGLATDTQYF. The CDR3 nucleotides read TGTGCCAGCAGGGGAGGACTAGCCACAGATACGCAGTATTTT. The full variable domain, in which reference TRBV7-2 and TRBJ2-3 provide the parts outside the CDR3, is GAGVSQSPSNKVTEKGKDVELRCDPISGHTALYWYRQSLGQGLEFLIYFQGNSAPDKSGLPSDRFSAERTGGSVSTLTIQRTQQEDSAVYLCASRGGLATDTQYFGPGTRLTVL.

V is TRBV6-5 and J is TRBJ1-6, with 8 nucleotides matching TRBD1. Germline CDR1 is MNHEY and CDR2 is SVGAGI. The CDR3 runs 15 residues. V trimming: 6 bases; J trimming: 7 bases; junction bases outside the gene matches: 8. Written as DNA, the CDR3 is TGTGCCAGCAGCGGACAGGGCCGAAAAAATTCACCCCTCCACTTT. This codes for CASSGQGRKNSPLHF.

Notes on this clone: This CDR3 is also generated by other DNA sequences in the sample. V gene TRBV30 combines with J gene TRBJ1-4; D not resolved. CDR1 and CDR2 from the germline V gene are GTSNPN and SVGIG (reference sequence). The ends were cut back, 0 bases at V and 7 bases at J, with 9 bases in the middle. The CDR3 runs 13 residues. This chain's CDR3 is CAWSVRRGEKLFF. CDR3 nucleotide sequence: TGTGCCTGGAGTGTAAGGCGAGGTGAAAAACTGTTTTTT. The full variable domain, in which reference TRBV30 and TRBJ1-4 provide the parts outside the CDR3, is SQTIHQWPATLVQPVGSPLSLECTVEGTSNPNLYWYRQAAGRGLQLLFYSVGIGQISSEVPQNLSASRPQDRQFILSSKKLLLSDSGFYLCAWSVRRGEKLFFGSGTQLSVL.

V gene TRBV5-6 combines with J gene TRBJ1-5; TRBD1 might be the D (6 bases). V shed 0 bases and J shed 8 bases, with 12 bases lying between them. The CDR3 is made up of 14 amino acids. Germline CDR1 reads SGHDT; CDR2 reads YYEEEE. This chain's CDR3 is CASSLGGRGEPQHF. CDR3 in DNA: TGTGCCAGCAGCTTGGGAGGAAGGGGGGAGCCCCAGCATTTT.

The chain couples TRBV5-1 to TRBJ1-3; D remains ambiguous. Germline V lookup: CDR1 SGHRS, CDR2 YFSETQ. This CDR3 region has 13 residues. Trimming pared 4 bases from V and 4 bases from J, leaving 9 bases between. The DNA for the CDR3 is TGCGCCAGCAGCACGGGTGAAGGAAACACCATATATTTT. Translated: CASSTGEGNTIYF.

To note about this clone: Other DNA sequences from this sample encode an identical CDR3 as well. The chain's CDR3 is CASSVATGNYGYTF. The DNA for the CDR3 is TGTGCCAGCAGCGTAGCTACAGGGAACTATGGCTACACCTTC. The chain is built from TRBV9 and TRBJ1-2; tentatively, D is TRBD1 (6 bases). Trimming cost V 0 bases and J 2 bases, with 8 bases left between them. Germline V gene lookup returns CDR1 SGDLS and CDR2 YYNGEE. The CDR3 runs 14 residues.

The rearrangement links TRBV6-5 to TRBJ1-2; TRBD1 might be the D (6 bases). CDR1 is MNHEY and CDR2 is SVGAGI in the germline V gene. V was clipped by 8 bases and J by 4 bases, with 11 bases between them. This CDR3 is 12 amino acids long. The CDR3 here is CASRDRFYGYTF. CDR3 nucleotides: TGTGCCAGCCGCGACAGGTTCTATGGCTACACCTTC.

Points on this clone: Other DNA variants within this sample encode the same CDR3. The genes are TRBV6-5 and TRBJ2-2; D is perhaps TRBD2 (6 bases). There are 16 residues in the CDR3. Germline V CDR1 and CDR2: MNHEY, SVGAGI. V gave up 0 bases and J gave up 4 bases, with 12 bases separating them. CDR3 residues: CASSYSSGAGTGELFF. CDR3 DNA sequence: TGTGCCAGCAGTTACTCATCGGGAGCTGGCACCGGGGAGCTGTTTTTT.

V usage is TRBV19 and J usage is TRBJ1-2; 12 positions match TRBD1. The V segment lost 8 bases and the J segment 5 bases; nucleotides outside the gene matches: 12. The CDR3 loop spans 16 amino acids. Germline CDR1 and CDR2: LNHDA and SQIVND (reference sequence). The CDR3 DNA is TGTGCCAGTTTCGGGACAGGGGGCGCGAATAGGTATGGCTACACCTTC. Translated, it gives CASFGTGGANRYGYTF.